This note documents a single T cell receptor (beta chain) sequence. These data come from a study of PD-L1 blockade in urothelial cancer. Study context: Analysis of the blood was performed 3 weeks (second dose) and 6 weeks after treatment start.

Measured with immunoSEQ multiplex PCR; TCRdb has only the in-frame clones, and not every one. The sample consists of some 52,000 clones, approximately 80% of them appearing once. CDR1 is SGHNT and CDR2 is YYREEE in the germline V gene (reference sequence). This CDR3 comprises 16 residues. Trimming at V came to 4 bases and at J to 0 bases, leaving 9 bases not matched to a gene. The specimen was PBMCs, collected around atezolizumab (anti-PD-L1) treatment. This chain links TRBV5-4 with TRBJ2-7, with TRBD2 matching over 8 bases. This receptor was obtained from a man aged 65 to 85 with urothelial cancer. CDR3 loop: CASSTGGGGLSYEQYF. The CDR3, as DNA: TGTGCCAGCAGCACCGGGGGGGGAGGGCTCTCCTACGAGCAGTACTTC.